This TCR beta chain was observed in a study of blood T cell repertoires in COVID-19. In the study overall: Acute and convalescent COVID-19 specimens originated in the United States, Italy and Spain. PBMCs, B-cell-depleted T cells, or T cells were the source of the cDNA or gDNA that made up the material.

Original methodology: Reference gene primers were amplified, and this amplification served to estimate nucleated cell counts. Here immunoSEQ multiplex PCR was the method, and the copy in TCRdb shows in-frame clones only, minus some. V and J calls and clone size are copied from that table; D and trimming were computed from the DNA. The sample lists approximately 200,000 clones, 85% seen once, with roughly 2.8% in the top ten. Germline V gene lookup returns CDR1 SGHRS and CDR2 YFSETQ. The CDR3 extends over 16 amino acids. The ends lost 4 bases at V and 4 bases at J; junction bases unmatched: 12. V and J are TRBV5-1 and TRBJ2-7; 9 nucleotides line up with TRBD1. This TCR came from a man aged 50 to 60 who had recovered from COVID-19. Sequencing was performed on peripheral blood. CDR3 sequence (DNA): TGCGCCAGCAGCATAACGTCCCAGGACAGGGGTTACGAGCAGTACTTC. Amino acid sequence: CASSITSQDRGYEQYF.